The rows below give T cell receptor beta chains drawn from one sample of a study of blood T cell repertoires in COVID-19. The repertoire was sequenced with immunoSEQ multiplex PCR; TCRdb's copy has only in-frame clones and lacks some. The profile shows just over 300,000 clones, about 90% of them singletons. The sample consisted of peripheral blood. These TCRs come from a woman between 25 and 40 years old with COVID-19, enrolled during active disease. CDR3s include the opening cysteine and the closing phenylalanine or tryptophan. Fields, in order: CDR3 protein, CDR3 DNA, D gene, V gene, clone size, J gene. A D gene is named only where the DNA matches it firmly. Clone size, where shown, is once, few, many, or a class for clones that have expanded.

CDR3: CASTPGQGLSGNTIYF
DNA: TGTGCCAGCACACCCGGGCAGGGCCTCTCTGGAAACACCATATATTTT
D: .
V: TRBV9
size: .
J: TRBJ1-3

CDR3: CASSERTYSIGTEAFF
DNA: TGCGCCAGCAGTGAGCGGACTTACTCGATTGGCACTGAAGCTTTCTTT
D: .
V: TRBV10-2
size: .
J: TRBJ1-1

CDR3: CASSSPGENTEAFF
DNA: TGTGCCAGCAGCAGCCCCGGGGAGAACACTGAAGCTTTCTTT
D: .
V: TRBV28
size: .
J: TRBJ1-1

CDR3: CASSSTTGWVAFF
DNA: TGTGCCAGCAGTTCCACGACAGGGTGGGTAGCTTTCTTT
D: TRBD1
V: TRBV12-3/TRBV12-4
size: .
J: TRBJ1-1

CDR3: CASGLIYEQYF
DNA: TGTGCTAGTGGTCTAATCTACGAGCAGTACTTC
D: .
V: TRBV12-5
size: .
J: TRBJ2-7

CDR3: CASSSRTGRWEQYF
DNA: TGTGCCAGCAGCTCCCGGACAGGGAGATGGGAGCAGTACTTC
D: TRBD1
V: TRBV7-2
size: once
J: TRBJ2-7

CDR3: CASSEQGTTNEKLFF
DNA: TGTGCCAGCAGCGAACAGGGGACTACTAATGAAAAACTGTTTTTT
D: TRBD1
V: TRBV7-2
size: .
J: TRBJ1-4

CDR3: CAISGQGNEKLFF
DNA: TGTGCCATCAGTGGACAGGGGAATGAAAAACTGTTTTTT
D: TRBD1
V: TRBV10-3
size: .
J: TRBJ1-4

CDR3: CASRPTGSSEAFF
DNA: TGTGCCAGCAGACCGACAGGGTCCTCTGAAGCTTTCTTT
D: TRBD1
V: TRBV3-1/TRBV3-2
size: .
J: TRBJ1-1

CDR3: CASSPFLADYNEQFF
DNA: TGTGCCAGCTCACCATTCCTAGCAGACTACAATGAGCAGTTCTTC
D: .
V: TRBV18
size: once
J: TRBJ2-1

CDR3: CASSLAQNSPLHF
DNA: TGTGCCAGCAGCTTAGCACAGAATTCACCCCTCCACTTT
D: .
V: TRBV13
size: .
J: TRBJ1-6

CDR3: CASSPGQNTEAFF
DNA: TGTGCCAGCAGCCCGGGACAGAACACTGAAGCTTTCTTT
D: .
V: TRBV6-5
size: .
J: TRBJ1-1

CDR3: CASSLSFRVNTEAFF
DNA: TGTGCCAGCAGTTTATCGTTCCGGGTGAACACTGAAGCTTTCTTT
D: .
V: TRBV27
size: .
J: TRBJ1-1

CDR3: CASSKGRGGRNTIYF
DNA: TGTGCCAGCAGCAAAGGGAGGGGTGGCAGGAACACCATATATTTT
D: .
V: TRBV21-1
size: .
J: TRBJ1-3

CDR3: CASSGGGGQFF
DNA: TGTGCCAGCAGTGGCGGGGGAGGGCAGTTCTTC
D: TRBD2
V: TRBV27
size: .
J: TRBJ2-1

CDR3: CASSLGTGGGLYEQYF
DNA: TGTGCCAGCAGTTTAGGGACAGGTGGGGGTTTATACGAGCAGTACTTC
D: TRBD1
V: TRBV6-5
size: .
J: TRBJ2-7

CDR3: CASSRDRDGYTF
DNA: TGCGCCAGCAGCCGAGACAGGGATGGCTACACCTTC
D: TRBD1
V: TRBV5-1
size: .
J: TRBJ1-2

CDR3: CASSLVQASGALAKNIQYF
DNA: TGTGCCAGCAGCTTAGTACAGGCTAGCGGGGCCCTAGCCAAAAACATTCAGTACTTC
D: TRBD2
V: TRBV11-2
size: .
J: TRBJ2-4

CDR3: CASSQVGTSGTGELFF
DNA: TGCGCCAGCAGCCAAGTGGGGACTAGCGGAACCGGGGAGCTGTTTTTT
D: TRBD2
V: TRBV4-1
size: .
J: TRBJ2-2

CDR3: CASSLVPGNQPQHF
DNA: TGCGCCAGCAGCTTGGTGCCAGGCAATCAGCCCCAGCATTTT
D: .
V: TRBV5-1
size: once
J: TRBJ1-5

CDR3: CASSGYTNTEAFF
DNA: TGTGCCAGCAGTGGATACACGAACACTGAAGCTTTCTTT
D: .
V: TRBV2
size: .
J: TRBJ1-1

CDR3: CAWTPLAKNIQYF
DNA: TGTGCCTGGACTCCTCTAGCCAAAAACATTCAGTACTTC
D: .
V: TRBV30
size: once
J: TRBJ2-4

CDR3: CASSPSRGVWTEAFF
DNA: TGTGCCAGCAGTCCGAGCCGGGGGGTATGGACTGAAGCTTTCTTT
D: .
V: TRBV28
size: .
J: TRBJ1-1

CDR3: CASSLSTGGAEETQYF
DNA: TGCGCCAGCAGCTTGAGTACGGGGGGCGCCGAAGAGACCCAGTACTTC
D: .
V: TRBV5-1
size: .
J: TRBJ2-5

CDR3: CASSPYSTGPDPQTNYGYTF
DNA: TGTGCCAGCAGTCCCTACTCGACAGGCCCGGACCCTCAAACTAACTATGGCTACACCTTC
D: .
V: TRBV6-6
size: once
J: TRBJ1-2

CDR3: CSASRGARYQPQHF
DNA: TGCAGTGCTAGTCGGGGGGCCCGATACCAGCCCCAGCATTTT
D: .
V: TRBV20-1
size: .
J: TRBJ1-5

CDR3: CASSQASGGTGELFF
DNA: TGCGCCAGCAGCCAGGCCAGCGGGGGCACCGGGGAGCTGTTTTTT
D: TRBD2
V: TRBV4-3
size: .
J: TRBJ2-2

CDR3: CASSAGANTEAFF
DNA: TGTGCCAGCAGCGCTGGGGCGAACACTGAAGCTTTCTTT
D: .
V: TRBV25-1
size: .
J: TRBJ1-1

CDR3: CASSTGQTYGYTF
DNA: TGTGCCAGTAGTACGGGACAGACTTATGGCTACACCTTC
D: TRBD1
V: TRBV19
size: .
J: TRBJ1-2

CDR3: CASSLAEDGGYGYTF
DNA: TGCGCCAGCAGCTTGGCCGAGGATGGAGGATATGGCTACACCTTC
D: .
V: TRBV5-1
size: .
J: TRBJ1-2

CDR3: CASRRGQGIYGYTF
DNA: TGTGCCAGCAGACGTGGACAGGGCATCTATGGCTACACCTTC
D: TRBD1
V: TRBV28
size: .
J: TRBJ1-2

CDR3: CASRGTGIDTQYF
DNA: TGTGCCAGCAGGGGGACAGGGATTGATACGCAGTATTTT
D: TRBD1
V: TRBV7-9
size: few
J: TRBJ2-3

CDR3: CATSSQRVRNTEAFF
DNA: TGTGCCACCAGCAGCCAAAGAGTTAGGAACACTGAAGCTTTCTTT
D: .
V: TRBV15
size: few
J: TRBJ1-1

CDR3: CASSPLERGAENIQYF
DNA: TGTGCCAGCAGCCCACTGGAGCGGGGGGCTGAAAACATTCAGTACTTC
D: TRBD2
V: TRBV4-2
size: .
J: TRBJ2-4

CDR3: CASKWTDLYGYTF
DNA: TGTGCCAGTAAGTGGACAGACCTATATGGCTACACCTTC
D: .
V: TRBV19
size: .
J: TRBJ1-2

CDR3: CASSLPNTNSPLHF
DNA: TGTGCCAGCAGTCTCCCAAACACCAATTCACCCCTCCACTTT
D: .
V: TRBV5-6
size: .
J: TRBJ1-6

CDR3: CASSRKGQLNTEAFF
DNA: TGTGCCAGCAGTAGGAAGGGACAGCTGAACACTGAAGCTTTCTTT
D: TRBD1
V: TRBV2
size: .
J: TRBJ1-1

CDR3: CASNGPAREETQYF
DNA: TGTGCCAGCAATGGACCCGCGCGGGAAGAGACCCAGTACTTC
D: .
V: TRBV2
size: .
J: TRBJ2-5

CDR3: CASSVGGAPGELFF
DNA: TGTGCCAGCAGCGTAGGCGGTGCGCCCGGGGAGCTGTTTTTT
D: .
V: TRBV9
size: .
J: TRBJ2-2

CDR3: CASSLTGAGDEQFF
DNA: TGTGCCAGCAGCCTAACAGGGGCAGGCGATGAGCAGTTCTTC
D: TRBD1
V: TRBV2
size: .
J: TRBJ2-1

CDR3: CASSILAGGEEQFF
DNA: TGTGCCAGTAGTATTTTGGCGGGGGGGGAAGAGCAGTTCTTC
D: TRBD2
V: TRBV19
size: .
J: TRBJ2-1

CDR3: CSAWTGNYGYTF
DNA: TGCAGCGCCTGGACAGGGAACTATGGCTACACCTTC
D: TRBD1
V: TRBV29-1
size: .
J: TRBJ1-2

CDR3: CATLYPGQGGQPQHF
DNA: TGTGCCACCCTGTACCCTGGACAGGGGGGCCAGCCCCAGCATTTT
D: TRBD1
V: TRBV10-3
size: .
J: TRBJ1-5